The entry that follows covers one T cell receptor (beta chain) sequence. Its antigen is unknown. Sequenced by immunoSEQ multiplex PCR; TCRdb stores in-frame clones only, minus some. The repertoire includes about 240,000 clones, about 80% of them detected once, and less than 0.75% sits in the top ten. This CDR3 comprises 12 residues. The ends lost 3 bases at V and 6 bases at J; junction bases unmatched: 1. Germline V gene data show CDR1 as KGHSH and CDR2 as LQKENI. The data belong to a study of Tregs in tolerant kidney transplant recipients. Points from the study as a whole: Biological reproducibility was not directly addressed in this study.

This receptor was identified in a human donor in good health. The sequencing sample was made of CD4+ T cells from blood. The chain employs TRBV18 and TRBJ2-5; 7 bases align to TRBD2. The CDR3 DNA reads TGTGCCAGCTCACCGCGGGGGAAGACCCAGTACTTC. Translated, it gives CASSPRGKTQYF.